A single sample is the source of the 18 T cell receptor beta chains below, sequenced in a study of vaccination and CD4 T cells after COVID-19. Sequenced with the Oncomine TCR Beta short-read assay was DNA taken from cultured CD4+ T cells. MiXCR, run by TCRdb on the PCR reads, gives a single entry per CDR3 protein. The sample includes approximately 12,000 distinct CDR3 sequences, around 50% of them seen just once. Treatment of the sample: approximately 10-day PBMC culture with coronavirus spike peptide pools or control peptides (ViraFEST assay). Their antigens are not known. The sample consisted of CD4+ T cells from blood, cultured in vitro. These receptors came from a human donor who had recovered from COVID-19.

This clonotype was counted a few times. The chain carries TRBV15 and TRBJ2-5; 10 positions match TRBD1. V shed 3 bases, J shed 2 bases, and the junction held 0 bases outside the gene matches. The germline gives CDR1 LNHNV, CDR2 YYDKDF (reference sequence). The CDR3 has 14 residues. CDR3 loop: CATSRDRGQETQYF. The CDR3 nucleotides are TGTGCCACCAGCAGGGACAGGGGGCAAGAGACCCAGTACTTC.

The chain is built from TRBV28 and TRBJ1-5, with D tentatively TRBD1 (5 bases). Germline V gene data show CDR1 as MDHEN and CDR2 as SYDVKM. The CDR3 is 14 amino acids. The ends were cut back, 5 bases at V and 7 bases at J, with 15 bases in the middle. The CDR3 here is CASSRSQGVQPQHF. CDR3 nucleotide sequence: TGTGCCAGCAGTCGTTCGCAGGGCGTGCAGCCCCAGCATTTT.

Only a few counts were recorded for this clonotype. The chain couples TRBV30 to TRBJ1-1, with D tentatively TRBD1 (5 bases). The V end lost 6 bases, the J end lost 8 bases, and 10 bases lay between the germline ends. Germline-derived CDR1 and CDR2 are GTSNPN and SVGIG (reference sequence). CDR3 size: 10 residues. CDR3 nucleotides: TGTGCCTGTCATAACAGGGAAGCTTTCTTT. It encodes CACHNREAFF.

This chain joins TRBV5-1 and TRBJ2-2, with TRBD2 matching 9 bases. This CDR3 has 16 residues. Germline V gene sequence: CDR1 SGHRS, CDR2 YFSETQ. After removal of 4 bases from V and 6 bases from J, the junction contained 10 bases not matched to a gene. The CDR3 nucleotides read TGCGCCAGCAGCCCTTATAGCGGGAGTGGGGCCGGGGAGCTGTTTTTT. It translates to CASSPYSGSGAGELFF.

J is TRBJ2-3 and V is TRBV6-4; 8 nucleotides line up with TRBD1. This CDR3 has 16 amino acids. Trimming at V came to 2 bases and at J to 4 bases, leaving 8 bases not matched to a gene. In germline, CDR1 is MRHNA, CDR2 SNTAGT. This CDR3 reads CASSDAGGALADTQYF. CDR3 DNA sequence: TGTGCCAGCAGTGACGCAGGGGGCGCATTAGCAGATACGCAGTATTTT.

The chain couples TRBV12-3 or TRBV12-4 to TRBJ1-6; D gene uncertain. V dropped 2 bases and J dropped 10 bases, with 12 bases sitting between them. This CDR3 region has 14 residues. The CDR3 here is CASSLRPRHSPLHF. In DNA form, the CDR3 reads TGTGCCAGCAGTTTAAGGCCAAGGCACTCACCCCTCCACTTT.

The rearrangement joins TRBV28 to TRBJ2-3, with a tentative D call TRBD1 (7 bases). This CDR3 region has 11 residues. Germline CDR1 reads MDHEN; CDR2 reads SYDVKM. CDR3 nucleotide sequence: TGTGGGACAGGCGGGAAGCGTACGCAGTATTTT. It codes for CGTGGKRTQYF.

DNA of the CDR3: TGTGCCACCAGCAGTGGGGACAGGGCTGGGGCCAACGTCCTGACTTTC. Its protein is CATSSGDRAGANVLTF. V and J are TRBV15 and TRBJ2-6, with 9 bases matching TRBD1. Germline lookup yields CDR1 LNHNV and CDR2 YYDKDF (reference sequence). The CDR3 has 16 residues. V trimming: 3 bases; J trimming: 2 bases; junction bases outside the gene matches: 2.

The chain combines TRBV29-1 with TRBJ2-2; D unresolved. The CDR3 runs to 11 residues. Germline CDR1 reads SQVTM; CDR2 reads ANQGSEA. The V end lost 5 bases, the J end lost 1 base, and 2 bases lay between the germline ends. CDR3 bases: TGCAGCGTTTTGAACACCGGGGAGCTGTTTTTT. Translation: CSVLNTGELFF.

This clonotype has only a few counts. The chain recombines TRBV19 with TRBJ2-7; D might be TRBD2 (5 bases). There are 14 residues in the CDR3. Per the germline V gene, CDR1 is LNHDA and CDR2 is SQIVND (reference sequence). The V end was cut by 2 bases, the J end by 1 base, with 9 bases between. The CDR3 DNA reads as TGTGCCAGTAGTATAAAGACGGGATCCTACGAGCAGTACTTC. Protein: CASSIKTGSYEQYF.

This clonotype has only one observation. V and J are TRBV20-1 and TRBJ2-1, with 9 nucleotides matching TRBD2. The CDR3 spans 15 residues. Looked up from germline, CDR1 is DFQATT and CDR2 is SNEGSKA (reference sequence). With V trimmed by 6 bases and J by 0 bases, 6 bases remained unmatched. In nucleotides, the CDR3 is TGCAGTGCCGCTCGTAGCGGGAGCTCCTACAATGAGCAGTTCTTC. It codes for CSAARSGSSYNEQFF.

The rearrangement joins TRBV7-9 to TRBJ2-7, with a weak D call TRBD1 (5 bases). Germline-derived CDR1 and CDR2 are SEHNR and FQNEAQ (reference sequence). This CDR3 comprises 14 residues. Trimming removed 4 bases from V and 4 bases from J, with 14 bases in between. CDR3 DNA sequence: TGTGCCAGCAGCTCCCAAGGGGCGTTTTACGAGCAGTACTTC. It is translated as CASSSQGAFYEQYF.

The rearrangement links TRBV4-3 to TRBJ1-2; D not certain. CDR1 and CDR2 from the germline V gene are LGHNA and YSLEER. V dropped 4 bases and J dropped 0 bases, with 15 bases sitting between them. This CDR3 has 16 residues. The CDR3 nucleotides are TGCGCCAGCAGCCCCGAGGGAGGTTTCCCTAACTATGGCTACACCTTC. The encoded protein is CASSPEGGFPNYGYTF.

There are a few counts of this clonotype. The chain uses TRBV7-9 and TRBJ2-7; weak D call: TRBD1 (6 bases). Germline values: CDR1 SEHNR, CDR2 FQNEAQ (reference sequence). The CDR3 has 14 amino acids. Trimming took off 5 bases at V and 3 bases at J, with 14 bases between the two ends. Here the CDR3 DNA reads TGTGCCAGCAGCCCGCGGACAGCCTACTACGAGCAGTACTTC. It is translated as CASSPRTAYYEQYF.

The chain employs TRBV19 and TRBJ1-5, with D possibly TRBD1 on 5 matching bases. The germline CDR1 and CDR2 sequences are LNHDA and SQIVND (reference sequence). V lost 7 bases and J 5 bases, leaving 12 bases between the germline ends. This CDR3 region has 13 residues. The DNA of the CDR3 is TGTGCCAGTAATCCACAGGTACATCAGCCCCAGCATTTT. This encodes CASNPQVHQPQHF.

V gene TRBV12-3 or TRBV12-4 combines with J gene TRBJ2-5; a weak D match, TRBD1 (6 bases). V shed 2 bases and J shed 5 bases, with 15 bases lying between them. CDR3 size: 15 residues. CDR3 in amino acids: CASSLLGGEMETQYF. The DNA of the CDR3 is TGTGCCAGCAGTTTACTAGGGGGAGAAATGGAGACCCAGTACTTC.

The CDR3 here is CASSLGAGSGANVLTF. The CDR3 nucleotides read TGTGCCAGCAGCTTAGGGGCGGGTTCTGGGGCCAACGTCCTGACTTTC. The chain couples TRBV7-2 to TRBJ2-6; D is perhaps TRBD2 (5 bases). Trimming took off 1 base at V and 1 base at J, with 8 bases between the two ends. The CDR3 consists of 16 residues. In germline, CDR1 is SGHTA, CDR2 FQGNSA.

This clonotype was seen just once. V and J are TRBV19 and TRBJ1-1; D remains unclear. The CDR3 has 13 residues. Trimming cost V 4 bases and J 5 bases, with 11 bases left between them. The germline V gene encodes CDR1 LNHDA and CDR2 SQIVND (reference sequence). The chain's CDR3 is CASSTQRTTEAFF. The CDR3 DNA is TGTGCCAGTAGTACACAGCGAACTACTGAAGCTTTCTTT.